This T cell receptor (beta chain) was obtained from a study of control samples from healthy donors and cancer patients. TCRdb keeps only in-frame clones here, not all; method: immunoSEQ multiplex PCR. The profile shows 65,000 to 100,000 clones, 90% to 95% of them singletons. CDR1 and CDR2 from the germline V gene are SGHTA and FQGNSA. CDR3 length: 18 residues. Trimming pared 3 bases from V and 1 base from J, leaving 22 bases between. This sequence originates from a man aged 50 to 59 in good health. Sample: blood. The J gene is TRBJ2-7, the V gene TRBV7-2; tentatively, D is TRBD2 (6 bases). Here the CDR3 DNA reads TGTGCCAGCAGCTTGCCTCAACGGCTGGGGGGTCGTTCCTACGAGCAGTACTTC. As protein: CASSLPQRLGGRSYEQYF.